Given below is one T cell receptor (beta chain) in context. Its antigen remains unknown. These data come from a study of T cell responses to AZD1222 COVID-19 vaccine. After removal of 8 bases from V and 12 bases from J, the junction contained 10 bases not matched to a gene. Looked up from germline, CDR1 is SQVTM and CDR2 is ANQGSEA. The CDR3 has 13 amino acids. Sequencing used immunoSEQ multiplex PCR; TCRdb keeps in-frame clones, though not all of them. The sample lists about 140,000 clones; around 93% were seen once. Study findings and constraints: Unmutated variant regions are reportedly targeted by nearly half of spike-specific TCRs.

This TCR derives from an adult in good health. The rearrangement uses TRBV29-1 and TRBJ2-1; TRBD2 matches at 13 bases. This specimen consisted of peripheral blood, obtained on day 0 of AZD1222 vaccination. The CDR3 region is CSLRLAGGPWQFF. The CDR3 DNA reads TGCAGCCTGAGACTAGCGGGAGGTCCGTGGCAGTTCTTC.